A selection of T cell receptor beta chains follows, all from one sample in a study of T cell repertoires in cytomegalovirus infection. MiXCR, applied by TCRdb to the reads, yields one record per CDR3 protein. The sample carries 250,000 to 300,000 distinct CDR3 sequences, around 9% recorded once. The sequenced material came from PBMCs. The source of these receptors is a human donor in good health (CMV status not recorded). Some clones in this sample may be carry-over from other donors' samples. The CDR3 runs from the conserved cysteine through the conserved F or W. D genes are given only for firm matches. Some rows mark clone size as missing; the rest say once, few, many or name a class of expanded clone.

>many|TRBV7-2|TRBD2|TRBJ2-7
CASSLVAGEGYEQYF
TGTGCCAGCAGCTTAGTAGCGGGAGAAGGATACGAGCAGTACTTC
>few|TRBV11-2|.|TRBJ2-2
CASSFRGLYTGELFF
TGTGCCAGCAGCTTTCGGGGGTTGTACACCGGGGAGCTGTTTTTT
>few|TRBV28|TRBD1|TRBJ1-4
CASSLEGTGNEKLFF
TGTGCCAGCAGTTTAGAAGGGACAGGGAATGAAAAACTGTTTTTT
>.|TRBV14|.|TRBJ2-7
CASSQVLSYEQYF
TGTGCCAGCAGCCAAGTTCTGTCCTACGAGCAGTACTTC
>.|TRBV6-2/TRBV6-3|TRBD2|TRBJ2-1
CASSYAGTSGAEQFF
TGTGCCAGCAGTTACGCCGGGACTAGCGGCGCTGAGCAGTTCTTC
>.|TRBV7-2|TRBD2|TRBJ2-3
CASMERGLHTDTQYF
TGTGCCAGCATGGAGCGGGGCCTTCACACAGATACGCAGTATTTT
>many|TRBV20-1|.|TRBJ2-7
CSARLRSSSYEQYF
TGCAGTGCTAGACTTAGGTCCTCCTCCTACGAGCAGTACTTC
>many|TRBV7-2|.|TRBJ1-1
CASSFRDEAFF
TGTGCCAGCAGCTTCCGCGATGAAGCTTTCTTT
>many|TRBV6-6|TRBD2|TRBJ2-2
CASSYGLAGSIGELFF
TGTGCCAGCAGTTACGGGCTAGCGGGATCGATCGGGGAGCTGTTTTTT
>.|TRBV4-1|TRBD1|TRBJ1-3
CASSQDWTGSTGNTIYF
TGCGCCAGCAGCCAAGACTGGACAGGGTCGACAGGAAACACCATATATTTT
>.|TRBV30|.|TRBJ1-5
CAWSEDQDQPQHF
TGTGCCTGGAGTGAGGACCAGGATCAGCCCCAGCATTTT
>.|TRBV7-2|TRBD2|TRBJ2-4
CASSLNPGLAGGWTKNIQYF
TGTGCCAGCAGCTTAAACCCCGGACTAGCGGGGGGGTGGACCAAAAACATTCAGTACTTC
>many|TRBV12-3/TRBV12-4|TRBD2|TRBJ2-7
CASTWTSAPHYEQYF
TGTGCCAGCACCTGGACTAGCGCTCCTCACTACGAGCAGTACTTC
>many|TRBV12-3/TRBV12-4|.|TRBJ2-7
CASSPGQGSHYEQYF
TGTGCCAGCAGTCCCGGCCAGGGGTCCCACTACGAGCAGTACTTC
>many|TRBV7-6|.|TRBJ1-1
CASSLVSGANTEAFF
TGTGCCAGCAGCTTAGTTTCGGGAGCGAACACTGAAGCTTTCTTT
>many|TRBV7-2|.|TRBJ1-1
CASSFGGTAGTEAFF
TGTGCCAGCAGCTTTGGGGGGACGGCGGGGACTGAAGCTTTCTTT
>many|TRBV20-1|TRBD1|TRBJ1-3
CSAPGQGEGNTIYF
TGCAGTGCGCCGGGACAGGGGGAAGGAAACACCATATATTTT
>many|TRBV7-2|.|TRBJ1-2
CASSPPGARVNGYTF
TGTGCCAGCAGCCCCCCAGGGGCGCGGGTCAATGGCTACACCTTC
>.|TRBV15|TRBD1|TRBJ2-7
CATSTGQGNYEQYF
TGTGCCACCAGCACAGGACAGGGGAACTACGAGCAGTACTTC
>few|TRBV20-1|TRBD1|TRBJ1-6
CSASVRTGGDSPLHF
TGCAGTGCTAGTGTCCGGACAGGGGGAGATTCACCCCTCCACTTT
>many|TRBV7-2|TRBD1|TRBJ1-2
CASSPGTGVTNYGYTF
TGTGCCAGCAGCCCAGGAACAGGGGTCACTAACTATGGCTACACCTTC
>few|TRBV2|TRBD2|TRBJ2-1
CASVATSGGYNSYNEQFF
TGTGCCAGCGTTGCCACTAGCGGGGGATACAACTCCTACAATGAGCAGTTCTTC